The source of this T cell receptor beta chain is a study of blood T cells in healthy people across ages. Whole-study findings and limits: Possibly confounding the expanded clonotype changes was the fact that donor CMV status was unknown. The fall in TCR beta diversity per million T cells was roughly linear with age. The study found TCR beta diversity correlated strongly with naive T cell percentage.

A second PCR, run for roughly 7 to 12 cycles, used a sample-barcoded 5' primer plus a J-beta primer mix. TCRdb independently ran MiXCR on the 5' RACE reads; one entry per CDR3 protein. The profile shows 1.5 million to 2 million distinct CDR3 sequences, approximately 39% of them singletons. The CDR3 totals 15 residues. Germline CDR1 reads MNHEY; CDR2 reads SVGAGI. V dropped 0 bases and J dropped 1 base, with 9 bases sitting between them. This clonotype was recorded at least ten times. The antigen is unknown. The specimen was blood. The chain is built from TRBV6-5 and TRBJ2-5; D is undetermined. This clonotype was obtained from a human donor in good health. The CDR3 sequence is CASSYSSETQETQYF. The CDR3 DNA is TGTGCCAGCAGTTACTCTTCTGAAACCCAAGAGACCCAGTACTTC.